This passage covers 10 T cell receptor beta chains from one sample sequenced in a study of blood T cells in healthy people across ages. For the second PCR, which ran for about 6 to 12 cycles, a sample-barcoded 5' primer and a J-beta primer mix were used. In TCRdb, the 5' RACE reads were re-called with MiXCR into one record per CDR3 protein. The data hold about 930,000 distinct CDR3 sequences, with about 27% observed a single time. These data were also reused for a study on T cells of mothers and their children.

Sequenced input: blood. Receptors were obtained from a woman aged 40-49 years in good health.

About this clonotype: A read error may produce the germline difference seen at one junction end. The CDR3 here is CASRKTGGFYTGELFF. CDR3 DNA sequence: TGCGCCAGCAGAAAGACAGGGGGTTTCTACACCGGGGAGCTGTTTTTT. V gene TRBV6-6 combines with J gene TRBJ2-2; 9 bases agree with TRBD1. CDR1 and CDR2 from the germline V gene are MNHNY and SVGAGI (reference sequence). This CDR3 region has 16 residues.

There are a few counts of this clonotype. The V and J genes are TRBV5-1 and TRBJ1-2; D is unclear. Germline values: CDR1 SGHRS, CDR2 YFSETQ. Trimming left V 4 bases short and J 6 bases short, with 19 bases between. The CDR3 consists of 15 residues. The CDR3 nucleotides are TGCGCCAGCAGCGACCAAGGGTCAGAATACCATGGCTACACCTTC. This translates into CASSDQGSEYHGYTF.

By its share, this clonotype is medium-sized. The chain has TRBV29-1 and TRBJ2-4, with 7 bases identical to TRBD1. This CDR3 contains 13 residues. Per the germline V gene, CDR1 is SQVTM and CDR2 is ANQGSEA. The V and J ends lost 7 bases and 0 bases, in that order; junction bases with no gene match: 3. CDR3 region: CSARTGAKNIQYF. The DNA for the CDR3 is TGCAGCGCTAGGACAGGAGCCAAAAACATTCAGTACTTC.

This clonotype was counted between two and nine times. The chain recombines TRBV20-1 with TRBJ1-5; 7 nucleotides agree with TRBD1. The CDR3 has 15 residues. The V gene's germline CDR1 is DFQATT and CDR2 SNEGSKA (reference sequence). Trimming cost V 5 bases and J 0 bases; bases outside gene matches: 7. Written as DNA, the CDR3 is TGCAGTGCTGCCGACAGGGTTAATAGCAATCAGCCCCAGCATTTT. Protein sequence: CSAADRVNSNQPQHF.

The V and J genes are TRBV27 and TRBJ1-1; maybe TRBD1 (6 bases). V shed 6 bases and J shed 1 base, with 15 bases lying between them. Germline V lookup: CDR1 MNHEY, CDR2 SMNVEV (reference sequence). This CDR3 is 15 amino acids long. The DNA for the CDR3 is TGTGCCAGCAGCCCTCTTTGGGGGCGGAACACTGAAGCTTTCTTT. Its translation: CASSPLWGRNTEAFF.

This clonotype turned up a few times. The chain joins TRBV6-6 to TRBJ2-7, with D unclear. The CDR3 runs to 15 residues. V was pared by 4 bases and J by 0 bases, with 13 bases between. Germline V gene data show CDR1 as MNHNY and CDR2 as SVGAGI (reference sequence). The CDR3 loop is CASSSWPSSSYEQYF. The DNA of the CDR3 is TGTGCCAGCAGTTCTTGGCCCTCTAGCTCCTACGAGCAGTACTTC.

There are a few counts of this clonotype. V and J are TRBV20-1 and TRBJ2-1; D uncertain. CDR1 is DFQATT, CDR2 SNEGSKA, per germline (reference sequence). This CDR3 has 17 residues. The V end was cut by 0 bases, the J end by 0 bases, with 15 bases between. Here the CDR3 DNA reads TGCAGTGCTAGAGATCGAGGCGGCGGTGGCTCCTACAATGAGCAGTTCTTC. Translation gives CSARDRGGGGSYNEQFF.

This clonotype was detected only a few times. The genes are TRBV6-5 and TRBJ1-2, with a tentative D call TRBD1 (6 bases). V lost 0 bases and J 5 bases, leaving 10 bases between the germline ends. The germline gives CDR1 MNHEY, CDR2 SVGAGI. CDR3 length: 14 amino acids. The DNA for the CDR3 is TGTGCCAGCAGTTACTCGAGACAGGCTTATGGCTACACCTTC. It specifies CASSYSRQAYGYTF.

This clonotype was found a few times. V usage is TRBV28 and J usage is TRBJ2-1; the D is unclear. The DNA end favors TRBJ2-7, so the J call may be wrong. Germline CDR1 reads MDHEN; CDR2 reads SYDVKM. The CDR3 loop spans 11 amino acids. DNA for the CDR3: TGTGCCAGCAGATCCTACAATGAGCAGTACTTC. Translated, it gives CASRSYNEQYF.

This clonotype was counted many times. This chain uses TRBV7-2 with TRBJ2-3; the match to TRBD2 covers 13 bases. The length of the CDR3 is 17 residues. The V gene's germline CDR1 is SGHTA and CDR2 FQGNSA. V was pared by 5 bases and J by 1 base, with 6 bases of the junction left unmatched. The CDR3 DNA reads TGTGCCAGCAGCCCCCCAGGACTAGCGGGGGGCACAGATACGCAGTATTTT. Translated, it gives CASSPPGLAGGTDTQYF.